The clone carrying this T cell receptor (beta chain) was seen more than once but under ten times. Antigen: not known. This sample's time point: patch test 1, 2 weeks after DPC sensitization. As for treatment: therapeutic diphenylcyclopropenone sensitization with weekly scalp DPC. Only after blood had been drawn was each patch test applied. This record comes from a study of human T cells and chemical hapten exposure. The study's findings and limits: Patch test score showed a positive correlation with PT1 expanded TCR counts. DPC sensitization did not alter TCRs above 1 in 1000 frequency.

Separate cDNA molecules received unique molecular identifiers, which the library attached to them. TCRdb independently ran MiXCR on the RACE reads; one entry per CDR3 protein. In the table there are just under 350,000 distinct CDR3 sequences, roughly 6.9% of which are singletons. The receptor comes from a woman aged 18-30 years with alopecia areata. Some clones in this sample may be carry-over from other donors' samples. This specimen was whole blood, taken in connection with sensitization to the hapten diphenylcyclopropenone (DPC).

In nucleotides, the CDR3 is TGTGCCACCCGCCACGGCGGGACTAATGAAAAACTGTTTTTT. Translation gives CATRHGGTNEKLFF. The chain employs TRBV15 and TRBJ1-4, with D hard to call. The ends were cut back, 8 bases at V and 2 bases at J, with 12 bases in the middle. CDR3 length: 14 amino acids. The germline V gene encodes CDR1 LNHNV and CDR2 YYDKDF (reference sequence).